These T cell receptor beta chains were read from a single sample in a study of T cell responses to AZD1222 COVID-19 vaccine. The table came from immunoSEQ multiplex PCR; TCRdb's copy has only in-frame clones and leaves some out. The sample holds tens of thousands of clones, roughly 90% seen once. Sequencing was performed on peripheral blood, taken on day 0 of AZD1222 vaccination. All receptors come from an adult in good health. CDR3s include the opening cysteine and the closing phenylalanine or tryptophan. The order of the fields is J gene, clone size, V gene, CDR3 protein. Size tells how often a clone was seen (once, few, many) or the class of an expanded clone, and some rows leave it out.

TRBJ2-1 . TRBV25-1 CASSEFSANSLNEQFF
TRBJ1-4 . TRBV7-9 CASSFGQTNEKLFF
TRBJ1-6 . TRBV21-1 CASSKEDARRSSYNSPLHF
TRBJ1-6 . TRBV10-3 CATAQGVSPLHF
TRBJ1-1 . TRBV15 CATSRVALASTEAFF
TRBJ2-3 . TRBV3-1/TRBV3-2 CASSQAGTSGTDTQYF
TRBJ1-2 . TRBV5-1 CASSLAEGQGNGYTF
TRBJ1-2 . TRBV5-4 CASTLRWGGYGYTF
TRBJ2-7 . TRBV18 CASSPPLGEQYF
TRBJ1-2 . TRBV9 CASSSGQGRSNYGYTF
TRBJ1-1 . TRBV7-9 CASSFLQGMNTEAFF
TRBJ1-6 . TRBV9 CASSPRTGGGSPLHF
TRBJ2-7 . TRBV5-6 CASTPSGLYEQYF
TRBJ2-3 . TRBV7-9 CASSLAAGPITDTQYF
TRBJ2-5 once TRBV5-1 CASSPGTSGGAGTQYF